This T cell receptor beta chain was sequenced for a study of cytomegalovirus exposure and HLA in healthy donors. This clone was seen more than once but under ten times. Its matching antigen is unknown. The CDR3 sequence is 15 residues long. The J segment lost 6 bases and the V segment lost 1 base, leaving 7 bases of the junction unmatched. Germline-derived CDR1 and CDR2 are SGDLS and YYNGEE. The primer mix had 60 Vbeta and 13 Jbeta primers. This table comes from immunoSEQ multiplex PCR, and its TCRdb copy is limited to in-frame clones, with some not included. Of roughly 60,000 clones in the sample, about four fifths were seen once. Overall study results and limits: Associated with HLA alleles at 0.05 false discovery rate in a later analysis were 16,951 TCR beta sequences. Whilst most TCR sequences proved rare, a subset of public TCRs occurred across many donors. The authors listed 150 to 200 TCR beta chains as cytomegalovirus-associated. As a later analysis showed, a missense DCLRE1C variant was linked to trimming of TCR beta V- and J-genes.

Material for sequencing was PBMCs. The chain couples TRBV9 to TRBJ2-3, with 8 bases fitting TRBD2. The receptor's source is a female donor in good health and CMV-seronegative. The DNA for the CDR3 is TGTGCCAGCAGCGTACAGGGACTAGTTTCTGATACGCAGTATTTT. Its protein is CASSVQGLVSDTQYF. The complete variable domain, with remaining parts taken from reference TRBV9 and TRBJ2-3, reads DSGVTQTPKHLITATGQRVTLRCSPRSGDLSVYWYQQSLDQGLQFLIQYYNGEERAKGNILERFSAQQFPDLHSELNLSSLELGDSALYFCASSVQGLVSDTQYFGPGTRLTVL.